The entry below gives a single TCR beta chain sequence along with its context. This clonotype came up many times. The target of this receptor is not known. It has no much larger one-base neighbor in the sample; base qualities were not kept. The sample is drawn from a study of human T cells and chemical hapten exposure (dated by TCRdb to the early 2020s). Context from the whole study: For sensitization, 2% DPC in acetone was applied to a roughly 2 cm by roughly 2 cm area of upper inner arm skin. Weekly therapeutic DPC doses were additionally applied to the scalp of patients throughout the approximately 24-week study period. Patch tests used Finn chambers with 0.01% DPC on the upper back, scored after 6 days by International Contact Dermatitis Research Group standards. Most of the patients in the cohort were female, and the cohort covered alopecia areata with under or over 50% scalp involvement, alopecia totalis and alopecia universalis. The libraries were sequenced as a pool, and the TCR yield per sample differed mostly because of small variations in library volumes within the pool. In alopecia patients, the study followed how the peripheral blood TCR repertoire changed in vivo over primary and secondary sensitization to diphenylcyclopropenone (DPC), a hapten. Blood samples were taken from patients before sensitization (week 0) and then at 2, 6 and about 24 weeks after DPC sensitization. For TCR sequencing, blood came from 25 to 30 alopecia patients at anywhere from one to four time points (pre-sensitization, 2, 6 and 24 weeks). Study-wide findings and limitations: A positive correlation was found between the number of PT1 expanded TCRs and patch test score, with significance reached at thresholds 8, 16 and 32 but not 4. DPC sensitization did not change the number of TCRs with a frequency above 1 in 1000, and there was no evidence of changes in global repertoire structure. Significantly more large CDR3 similarity clusters were formed by expanded TCRs than by pre-sensitization or healthy control sets, consistent with antigen-driven responses. After repeated subsampling, the strength of the expansion versus patch-test correlation and the threshold at which it became significant changed. All patients had alopecia, a presumed autoimmune disease, so their immune response might differ from that of healthy individuals.

After removal of 7 bases from V and 8 bases from J, the junction retains 5 bases not matched to a gene. Spanning cysteine to phenylalanine, the CDR3 consists of 12 amino acids. Only the CDR3 DNA is retained, 36 bases long and in frame from the first base. CDR1 SQVTM and CDR2 ANQGSEA are derived from the germline V gene. Sample time point, as interpreted from the label and publication: patch test 1, 2 weeks after DPC sensitization. The sample's treatment or condition label, in plain terms: therapeutic diphenylcyclopropenone sensitization with weekly scalp DPC. At every patch-test visit, the blood draw took place before the patch test was put on. Patients were considered eligible if aged 18 to 70, diagnosed with alopecia and deemed suitable for DPC therapy, and patients were excluded if pregnant. Total RNA was extracted from unfractionated whole blood collected in Tempus Blood RNA tubes. The library was built by means of RACE. Instrument on record: NextSeq 500. Library preparation attached unique molecular identifiers to individual cDNA molecules for quantitative, reproducible TCR counting. From each blood RNA sample, both TCR alpha and TCR beta chains were sequenced. The authors' analysis ran thus. The median number of TCRs per sample was 90,000 to 100,000, ranging from about 20,000 to 690,600. The Decombinator software suite was used to annotate the V, J and CDR3 of the TCR reads. To make PS versus PT1 abundance plots, every sample was subsampled to the same number of TCRs (28,000). Expanded TCRs were defined as absent before sensitization and observed at least eight times at the 2-week time point. TCRdb's own reprocessing of the public reads used fastp at Q25 and MiXCR and kept productive beta chains. Each entry is one CDR3 protein sequence, shown with its most common DNA and genes. Clone size and V and J calls follow TCRdb, not the original study. This sample has 75,000 to 100,000 distinct CDR3 sequences in its table, and about an eighth of those were observed once. The ten biggest clones cover over 2% of the sample.

The receptor chain draws on TRBV29-1 and TRBJ1-4; the central 9 bases match TRBD1. This TCR was sampled from a woman in her forties with alopecia areata. Some clones in this sample may be carry-over from other donors' samples. The sample here was whole blood, taken in connection with sensitization to the hapten diphenylcyclopropenone (DPC). The nucleotide sequence reads TGCAGCGGGGGACAGGGCAGCGAAAAACTGTTTTTT. Its product reads: CSGGQGSEKLFF.